A single sample gave rise to the 26 T cell receptor beta chains below, sequenced in a study of blood T cell repertoires in COVID-19. Using immunoSEQ multiplex PCR, the repertoire was profiled, and TCRdb retains in-frame clones only, with some absent. The table has 150,000 or so clones, about four fifths seen once. Sequencing was carried out using peripheral blood. Source of these receptors: a man between 70 and 80 years old who had recovered from COVID-19.

The V gene is TRBV18, the J gene TRBJ1-4; 7 positions agree with TRBD1. CDR1 and CDR2 (germline): KGHSH, LQKENI. The trim removed 2 bases at V and 8 bases at J, leaving 2 bases unmatched. The CDR3 is 13 amino acids. The CDR3 loop is CASSPTGQEKLFF. CDR3 sequence (DNA): TGTGCCAGCTCACCAACGGGACAGGAAAAACTGTTTTTT.

The chain carries TRBV7-2 and TRBJ2-7; no definite D call. Trimming stripped 0 bases from V and 2 bases from J, with 8 bases between. This CDR3 is built from 14 residues. Germline V gene data show CDR1 as SGHTA and CDR2 as FQGNSA. CDR3 bases: TGTGCCAGCAGCTTAGCGAACACAGCCTACGAGCAGTACTTC. It yields the protein CASSLANTAYEQYF.

This clone was counted once. The chain uses TRBV9 and TRBJ2-5; 7 bases map to TRBD2. V shed 4 bases, J shed 3 bases, and the junction held 3 bases outside the gene matches. Germline V lookup: CDR1 SGDLS, CDR2 YYNGEE. There are 13 residues in the CDR3. CDR3 coding DNA: TGTGCCAGCAGCCAAAGCGGGAAAGAGACCCAGTACTTC. Its protein is CASSQSGKETQYF.

V usage is TRBV12-5 and J usage is TRBJ1-4; 10 positions match TRBD1. The length of the CDR3 is 16 residues. Germline V lookup: CDR1 LGHNT, CDR2 FRNRAP. Trimming cost V 0 bases and J 7 bases; bases outside gene matches: 5. CDR3 in DNA: TGTGCTAGTGGTTTGGTCGGACAGGGGGGAGGTGAAAAACTGTTTTTT. Its protein is CASGLVGQGGGEKLFF. The full variable domain, with the rest looked up from reference TRBV12-5 and TRBJ1-4, is DARVTQTPRHKVTEMGQEVTMRCQPILGHNTVFWYRQTMMQGLELLAYFRNRAPLDDSGMPKDRFSAEMPDATLATLKIQPSEPRDSAVYFCASGLVGQGGGEKLFFGSGTQLSVL.

Many counts were recorded for this clone. V is TRBV28 and J is TRBJ2-2, with 8 bases matching TRBD2. The CDR3 is 14 amino acids. Germline CDR1 reads MDHEN; CDR2 reads SYDVKM. V lost 4 bases, J lost 5 bases, and 3 bases stayed unmatched. The CDR3 loop reads CASSSSGGTGELFF. CDR3 DNA sequence: TGTGCCAGCAGTTCCTCGGGGGGGACCGGGGAGCTGTTTTTT.

This clone was observed a few times. CDR3 sequence: CASSPLGGKTQYF. The CDR3, as DNA: TGTGCCAGTAGCCCCCTAGGGGGAAAGACCCAGTACTTC. V is TRBV19 and J is TRBJ2-5, with a weak D call TRBD1 (6 bases). The CDR3 has 13 amino acids. V was shortened by 6 bases and J by 6 bases, with 14 bases between the two germline ends. Germline V lookup: CDR1 LNHDA, CDR2 SQIVND (reference sequence).

The chain combines TRBV25-1 with TRBJ2-2; D unresolved. Trimming shortened V by 8 bases and J by 6 bases, and 13 bases separated the two germline ends. The length of the CDR3 is 13 residues. CDR1 MGHDK and CDR2 SYGVNS come from the germline V gene. The CDR3 loop reads CASWAPPAGELFF. DNA for the CDR3: TGTGCCAGCTGGGCCCCTCCGGCCGGGGAGCTGTTTTTT.

V gene TRBV28 combines with J gene TRBJ2-1; TRBD2 agrees at 13 bases. V shed 5 bases and J 2 bases; nucleotides not matched to a gene: 3. This CDR3 is built from 16 residues. Germline CDR1 reads MDHEN; CDR2 reads SYDVKM. The CDR3, as DNA: TGTGCCAGCAGTACGGGACTAGCGGGACCCTACAATGAGCAGTTCTTC. Protein sequence: CASSTGLAGPYNEQFF.

CDR3 nucleotide sequence: TGTGCCAGCAGCTTAGGGGGGGGACTAGCGGAAGAGACCCAGTACTTC. It yields the protein CASSLGGGLAEETQYF. V usage is TRBV7-2 and J usage is TRBJ2-5, with 11 bases lining up with TRBD2. Trimming at V came to 1 base and at J to 3 bases, leaving 4 bases not matched to a gene. This CDR3 is built from 16 residues. The germline gives CDR1 SGHTA, CDR2 FQGNSA.

This clone has only a few counts. The CDR3 bases are TGTGCCAGCAGCCCCGACTTGACGGCTAACTATGGCTACACCTTC. This sequence encodes CASSPDLTANYGYTF. J is TRBJ1-2 and V is TRBV5-6; D not resolved. This CDR3 has 15 residues. Looked up from germline, CDR1 is SGHDT and CDR2 is YYEEEE. V was shortened by 4 bases and J by 0 bases, with 13 bases between the two germline ends.

The V and J genes are TRBV28 and TRBJ2-2, with 14 bases lining up with TRBD2. V trimming: 0 bases; J trimming: 6 bases; junction bases outside the gene matches: 6. Germline CDR1 MDHEN, CDR2 SYDVKM. The CDR3 has 18 amino acids. The CDR3 loop is CASSLWGLAGVGAGELFF. The CDR3 DNA is TGTGCCAGCAGTTTATGGGGACTAGCGGGAGTGGGGGCCGGGGAGCTGTTTTTT.

The V gene is TRBV18, the J gene TRBJ1-4; tentative D call: TRBD1 (6 bases). Germline V CDR1 and CDR2: KGHSH, LQKENI. The CDR3 is 15 residues long. V lost 3 bases to trimming and J lost 6 bases, with 14 bases between them. The CDR3 DNA is TGTGCCAGCTCACCCGGGACAAGGGGTGATGAAAAACTGTTTTTT. Amino acids: CASSPGTRGDEKLFF.

This clone was seen more than once but under ten times. The chain uses TRBV19 and TRBJ1-2, with 12 bases matching TRBD1. CDR1 and CDR2 from the germline V gene are LNHDA and SQIVND (reference sequence). J gave up 4 bases and V 5 bases, and 2 bases lay outside the gene matches. The CDR3 totals 14 residues. This CDR3 reads CASSPGQGAYGYTF. CDR3 bases: TGTGCCAGTAGTCCGGGACAGGGGGCCTATGGCTACACCTTC.

V usage is TRBV6-1 and J usage is TRBJ1-2, with TRBD1 as a possible D gene (5 bases). In germline, CDR1 is MNHNS, CDR2 SASEGT. The CDR3 contains 14 residues. Trimming pared 3 bases from V and 0 bases from J, leaving 8 bases between. The DNA of the CDR3 is TGTGCCAGCAGTGATTCGGGGGCTAACTATGGCTACACCTTC. The encoded protein is CASSDSGANYGYTF.

V is TRBV19 and J is TRBJ1-5, with a weak D call TRBD1 (5 bases). The V end lost 10 bases, the J end lost 7 bases, and 17 bases lay between the germline ends. CDR1 is LNHDA and CDR2 is SQIVND in the germline V gene (reference sequence). The CDR3 extends over 13 amino acids. CDR3 nucleotide sequence: TGTGCCACCATGGGGCAGGGAGGACAGCCCCAGCATTTT. Protein sequence: CATMGQGGQPQHF.

This chain joins TRBV6-5 and TRBJ2-3, with D tentatively TRBD2 (6 bases). The V gene's germline CDR1 is MNHEY and CDR2 SVGAGI. CDR3 length: 13 residues. V shed 1 base and J shed 5 bases, with 7 bases lying between them. Written as DNA, the CDR3 is TGTGCCAGCAGTTACTTGGGGGGAGATACGCAGTATTTT. This sequence encodes CASSYLGGDTQYF.

The V call is TRBV7-6, the J call TRBJ1-5, with no clear D. CDR1 is SGHVS and CDR2 is FNYEAQ in the germline V gene. Trimming stripped 2 bases from V and 7 bases from J, with 9 bases between. The CDR3 is 13 amino acids. The CDR3 sequence: CASSLTGSQPQHF. The CDR3 DNA reads TGTGCCAGCAGCTTAACCGGGTCCCAGCCCCAGCATTTT. Complete variable domain (other parts from reference TRBV7-6 and TRBJ1-5): GAGVSQSPRYKVTKRGQDVALRCDPISGHVSLYWYRQALGQGPEFLTYFNYEAQQDKSGLPNDRFSAERPEGSISTLTIQRTEQRDSAMYRCASSLTGSQPQHFGDGTRLSIL.

This clone was recorded a few times. V is TRBV28 and J is TRBJ2-7; weak D call: TRBD1 (6 bases). This CDR3 spans 14 amino acids. Between the trimmed V and J ends, which lost 6 bases and 5 bases, there was a span of 17 bases. The germline V gene encodes CDR1 MDHEN and CDR2 SYDVKM. CDR3 bases: TGTGCCAGCAGGTCGACAGGCCAACGCCACGAGCAGTACTTC. Protein: CASRSTGQRHEQYF.

This clone showed up just once. The chain uses TRBV19 and TRBJ2-2; D is unclear. V dropped 6 bases and J dropped 1 base, with 15 bases sitting between them. The CDR3 contains 16 residues. Germline V gene sequence: CDR1 LNHDA, CDR2 SQIVND (reference sequence). The CDR3 sequence: CASRRFGTQNTGELFF. The DNA for the CDR3 is TGTGCCAGTAGACGGTTCGGTACCCAGAACACCGGGGAGCTGTTTTTT.

The rearrangement links TRBV3-1 (or the pseudogene TRBV3-2) to TRBJ2-7; D gene unclear. CDR3 length: 12 amino acids. Germline V gives CDR1 LGHDT, CDR2 YNNKEL (reference sequence). Deletions cut 4 bases from V and 2 bases from J, with 6 bases between. CDR3 nucleotide sequence: TGTGCCAGCAGCCCAAGCCCCTACGAGCAGTACTTC. Its translation: CASSPSPYEQYF.

J is TRBJ2-5 and V is TRBV3-1 (or the pseudogene TRBV3-2); 11 positions agree with TRBD1. Trimming took 10 bases from V and 5 from J; bases not matched to a gene: 6. This CDR3 comprises 13 residues. The germline V gene has CDR1 LGHDT and CDR2 YNNKEL (reference sequence). The CDR3 is CATKDRGRETQYF. CDR3 DNA: TGTGCCACCAAGGACAGGGGGCGGGAGACCCAGTACTTC.

This clone has just one count. This rearrangement joins TRBV2 to TRBJ1-1; no reliable D call. V lost 8 bases to trimming and J lost 1 base, with 11 bases between them. CDR3 length: 13 amino acids. Germline CDR1 and CDR2: SNHLY and FYNNEI. CDR3 sequence (DNA): TGTGCCAGCGAGCAGGAGGGGAACACTGAAGCTTTCTTT. Translation gives CASEQEGNTEAFF.

This rearrangement joins TRBV29-1 to TRBJ2-3; maybe TRBD2 (6 bases). This CDR3 region has 12 residues. The germline CDR1 and CDR2 sequences are SQVTM and ANQGSEA. V lost 4 bases to trimming and J lost 1 base, with 6 bases between them. As DNA, the CDR3 is TGCAGCGTTGGACTAGGCACAGATACGCAGTATTTT. Its translation is CSVGLGTDTQYF.

The rearrangement joins TRBV25-1 to TRBJ2-7; D possibly corresponds to TRBD2 (5 bases). Trimming took off 4 bases at V and 7 bases at J, with 11 bases between the two ends. Germline assignment: CDR1 MGHDK and CDR2 SYGVNS. The CDR3 has 12 residues. In DNA form, the CDR3 reads TGTGCCAGCAGTGCCTTCGGGGAAGAGCAGTACTTC. Translation: CASSAFGEEQYF.

This chain links TRBV3-1 (or the pseudogene TRBV3-2) with TRBJ2-5, with 7 nucleotides matching TRBD1. The V gene end was trimmed by 1 base and the J gene end by 5 bases; junction bases not matched to a gene: 4. CDR3 length equals 14 residues. From germline, CDR1 is LGHDT and CDR2 YNNKEL (reference sequence). The CDR3 DNA sequence: TGTGCCAGCAGCCAAGGACAGGGTACGGAGACCCAGTACTTC. Translated, it gives CASSQGQGTETQYF.

This chain joins TRBV5-1 and TRBJ2-7, with TRBD2 matching 8 bases. The CDR3 loop spans 16 amino acids. CDR1 SGHRS and CDR2 YFSETQ come from the germline V gene. The V segment lost 0 bases and the J segment 0 bases; nucleotides outside the gene matches: 5. The CDR3 bases are TGCGCCAGCAGCTTGGCCGCTAGCGGGTCCTCCTACGAGCAGTACTTC. Translation gives CASSLAASGSSYEQYF.